Following are 5 T cell receptor beta chains from one sample sequenced in a study of T cell repertoires in cytomegalovirus infection. TCRdb used MiXCR to reprocess the reads, holding one entry per CDR3 protein. This table has over 300,000 distinct CDR3 sequences, roughly a sixth appearing once. The specimen sequenced was PBMCs. All receptors come from a human donor in good health (CMV status not recorded). Some clones in this sample may be carry-over from other donors' samples.

This clonotype has only a few counts. The gene calls are TRBV6-8 and TRBJ2-4, with 7 nucleotides matching TRBD2. Trimming took 2 bases from V and 5 from J; bases not matched to a gene: 3. Germline CDR1 and CDR2: MNHGY and SAAAGT. This CDR3 spans 14 amino acids. CDR3 coding DNA: TGTGCCAGCAGTTACGGGGGGGGGGAAAACATTCAGTACTTC. Translating it yields CASSYGGGENIQYF.

In its sample, this clonotype was seen many times. This chain joins TRBV20-1 and TRBJ1-4, with D possibly being TRBD1 (5 bases). Trimming left V 4 bases short and J 8 bases short, with 20 bases between. The CDR3 has 15 residues. The germline V gene encodes CDR1 DFQATT and CDR2 SNEGSKA (reference sequence). CDR3 protein: CSAIDPGRDPEKLFF. In DNA form, the CDR3 reads TGCAGTGCTATCGATCCGGGAAGGGACCCAGAAAAACTGTTTTTT.

V and J are TRBV10-3 and TRBJ1-4, with D possibly matching TRBD1 (6 bases). The V gene's germline CDR1 is ENHRY and CDR2 SYGVKD. The CDR3 has 15 residues. V lost 2 bases, J lost 3 bases, and 10 bases lay in between. CDR3 sequence reads: CAISENQGSNEKLFF. CDR3 sequence (DNA): TGTGCCATCAGTGAGAACCAGGGGTCTAATGAAAAACTGTTTTTT.

This clonotype was seen only a few times. The chain's CDR3 is CASSLWGTAGFQPQHF. CDR3 sequence (DNA): TGTGCCAGTAGTCTCTGGGGAACCGCTGGCTTTCAGCCCCAGCATTTT. The chain recombines TRBV19 with TRBJ1-5; D gene ambiguous. The CDR3 has 16 amino acids. V was pared by 5 bases and J by 6 bases, with 20 bases between. Germline assignment: CDR1 LNHDA and CDR2 SQIVND (reference sequence).

This clonotype was recorded a few times. This sequence joins TRBV18 and TRBJ1-1, with D tentatively TRBD1 (5 bases). Trimming removed 4 bases from V and 0 bases from J, with 12 bases in between. Germline loops: CDR1 KGHSH, CDR2 LQKENI. This CDR3 has 15 residues. Here the CDR3 DNA reads TGTGCCAGCTCACGAACCGGGACGGTGAACACTGAAGCTTTCTTT. This sequence encodes CASSRTGTVNTEAFF.